This T cell receptor (beta chain) stems from a study of T-cell memory formation after mild COVID-19. Study results and limitations: Of the contracting clones, CD4+ ones lay mainly in CM and EM, and CD8+ ones in EMRA.

A note on this clonotype: What it binds is not known.

With 6 bases clipped from V and 0 bases from J, the junction kept 8 bases outside the gene matches. The CDR3 spans 15 residues. Per the germline V gene, CDR1 is DFQATT and CDR2 is SNEGSKA (reference sequence). UMIs and sample barcodes were carried by the TCR alpha and TCR beta cDNA libraries that 5'RACE produced using constant-segment primers. TCRdb ran MiXCR on the 5' RACE reads and lists one entry per CDR3 protein. The top ten hold 8.8% of the sample, which has around 400,000 distinct CDR3 sequences, 20% to 30% seen once. The TCR sequence derives from an adult woman who had mild COVID-19 (a few samples of this study predate the infection). Cell type and time point are not known. The V and J genes are TRBV20-1 and TRBJ2-7; 10 bases match TRBD2. Sequenced input: PBMCs or a T cell subset sorted from them (not recorded which). Here the CDR3 reads CSALTSGKSSYEQYF. DNA for the CDR3: TGCAGTGCCCTTACTAGCGGGAAAAGCTCCTACGAGCAGTACTTC.